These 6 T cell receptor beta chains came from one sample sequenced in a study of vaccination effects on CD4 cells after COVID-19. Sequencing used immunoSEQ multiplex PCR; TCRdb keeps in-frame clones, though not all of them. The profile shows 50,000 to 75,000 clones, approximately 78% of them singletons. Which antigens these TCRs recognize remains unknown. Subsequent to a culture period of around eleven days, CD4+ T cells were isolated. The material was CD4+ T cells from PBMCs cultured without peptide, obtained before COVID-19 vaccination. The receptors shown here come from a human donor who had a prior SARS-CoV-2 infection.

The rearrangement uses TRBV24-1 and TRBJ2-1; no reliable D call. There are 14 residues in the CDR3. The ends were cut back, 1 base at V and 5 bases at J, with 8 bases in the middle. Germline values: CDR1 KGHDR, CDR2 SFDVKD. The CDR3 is CATSDLALNNEQFF. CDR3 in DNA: TGTGCCACCAGTGATTTAGCCTTGAACAATGAGCAGTTCTTC.

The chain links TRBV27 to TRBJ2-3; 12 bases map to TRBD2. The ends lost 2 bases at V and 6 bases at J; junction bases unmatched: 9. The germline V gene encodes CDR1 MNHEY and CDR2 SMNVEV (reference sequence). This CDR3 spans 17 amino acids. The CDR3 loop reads CASSLRASGGASDTQYF. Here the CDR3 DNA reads TGTGCCAGCAGTTTAAGGGCTAGCGGGGGGGCGTCGGATACGCAGTATTTT.

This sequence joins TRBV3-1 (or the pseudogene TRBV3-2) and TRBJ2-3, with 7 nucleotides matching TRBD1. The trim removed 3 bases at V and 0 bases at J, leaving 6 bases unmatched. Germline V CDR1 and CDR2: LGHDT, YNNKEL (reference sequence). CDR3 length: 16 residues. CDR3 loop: CASSHWTGSSTDTQYF. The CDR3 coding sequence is TGTGCCAGCAGCCACTGGACAGGATCTAGCACAGATACGCAGTATTTT.

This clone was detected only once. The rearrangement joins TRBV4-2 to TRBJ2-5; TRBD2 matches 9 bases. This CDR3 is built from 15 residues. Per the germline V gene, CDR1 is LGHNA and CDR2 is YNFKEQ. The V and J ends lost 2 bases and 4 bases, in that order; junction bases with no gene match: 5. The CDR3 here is CASSQSGGRGETQYF. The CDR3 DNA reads TGTGCCAGCAGCCAAAGCGGGGGGCGGGGAGAGACCCAGTACTTC.

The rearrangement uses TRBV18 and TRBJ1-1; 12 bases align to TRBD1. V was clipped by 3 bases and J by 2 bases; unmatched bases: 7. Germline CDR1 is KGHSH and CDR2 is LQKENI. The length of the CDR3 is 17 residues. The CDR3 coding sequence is TGTGCCAGCTCACCCGATGGGACAGGGGGCATAAACACTGAAGCTTTCTTT. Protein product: CASSPDGTGGINTEAFF.

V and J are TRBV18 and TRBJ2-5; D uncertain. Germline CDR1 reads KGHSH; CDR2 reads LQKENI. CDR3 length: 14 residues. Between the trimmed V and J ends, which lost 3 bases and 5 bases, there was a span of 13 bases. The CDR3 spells CASSPPMTMETQYF. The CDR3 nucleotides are TGTGCCAGCTCACCCCCCATGACAATGGAGACCCAGTACTTC.